This passage covers 6 T cell receptor beta chains from one sample sequenced in a study of cytomegalovirus exposure and HLA in healthy donors. Researchers ran the PCR with 60 Vbeta and 13 Jbeta primers. Clones were read by immunoSEQ multiplex PCR, and TCRdb kept only the in-frame ones, dropping some. The table has roughly 190,000 clones, roughly 80% seen once. Sequenced sample: PBMCs. The source of these receptors is a man aged 45-65 years in good health and CMV-seronegative.

V usage is TRBV30 and J usage is TRBJ2-5; the match to TRBD2 covers 10 bases. The ends lost 4 bases at V and 7 bases at J; junction bases unmatched: 12. This CDR3 contains 15 residues. Per germline, CDR1 GTSNPN and CDR2 SVGIG (reference sequence). The CDR3 sequence is CAWTSGTSVRGTQYF. CDR3 in DNA: TGTGCCTGGACATCCGGGACTAGCGTCCGTGGGACCCAGTACTTC.

The chain joins TRBV7-9 to TRBJ1-2; 9 positions match TRBD1. The CDR3 consists of 15 residues. The V segment lost 7 bases and the J segment 7 bases; nucleotides outside the gene matches: 13. The germline CDR1 and CDR2 sequences are SEHNR and FQNEAQ (reference sequence). This CDR3 is CASNQGGTGNAGYTF. The CDR3 DNA is TGTGCCAGCAACCAGGGCGGGACAGGGAACGCTGGCTACACCTTC.

The rearrangement joins TRBV6-5 to TRBJ2-7; 9 bases are a match to TRBD2. The length of the CDR3 is 14 residues. The V and J ends lost 7 bases and 2 bases, in that order; junction bases with no gene match: 6. From germline, CDR1 is MNHEY and CDR2 SVGAGI. The CDR3 region has the DNA TGTGCCAGCACGAGCGGGGGGACCACCTACGAGCAGTACTTC. It yields the protein CASTSGGTTYEQYF.

The rearrangement joins TRBV5-1 to TRBJ1-1; no clear D gene. The length of the CDR3 is 15 residues. Germline V gene lookup returns CDR1 SGHRS and CDR2 YFSETQ. V dropped 0 bases and J dropped 0 bases, with 9 bases sitting between them. For the CDR3, the DNA is TGCGCCAGCAGCTTGGTCGGGAAGTTGAACACTGAAGCTTTCTTT. This codes for CASSLVGKLNTEAFF.

The chain employs TRBV5-1 and TRBJ1-1, with a possible D match to TRBD1 (5 bases). The CDR3 consists of 13 residues. Trimming stripped 0 bases from V and 7 bases from J, with 10 bases between. Germline V gene data show CDR1 as SGHRS and CDR2 as YFSETQ. This chain's CDR3 is CASSLALGREAFF. CDR3 coding DNA: TGCGCCAGCAGCTTGGCCTTGGGGCGTGAAGCTTTCTTT.

The V gene is TRBV6-1, the J gene TRBJ1-1, with TRBD1 as a possible D gene (5 bases). Trimming took off 0 bases at V and 2 bases at J, with 10 bases between the two ends. The CDR3 has 15 residues. CDR1 and CDR2 from the germline V gene are MNHNS and SASEGT. Written as DNA, the CDR3 is TGTGCCAGCAGTGAAGCGGGACTCAAAAACACTGAAGCTTTCTTT. It codes for CASSEAGLKNTEAFF.